There are a few counts of the clone carrying this T cell receptor (beta chain). Germline V gene data show CDR1 as SGHAT and CDR2 as FQNNGV. This CDR3 contains 15 residues. V lost 6 bases and J lost 1, with 15 bases in between. Generated by immunoSEQ multiplex PCR, the TCRdb table keeps only in-frame clones and is missing some. The sample holds 100,000 to 150,000 clones, around nine tenths seen once. The entry originates in a study of control samples from healthy donors and cancer patients. This TCR derives from a man aged 35-49 years in good health. The sequencing input was blood. This chain links TRBV11-2 with TRBJ2-5, with a weak D call TRBD2 (6 bases). The CDR3 DNA follows: TGTGCCAGCAGGACAATCCGGGGGTCCCAAGAGACCCAGTACTTC. This sequence encodes CASRTIRGSQETQYF.